This TCR beta chain originates from a study of T cell responses to AZD1222 COVID-19 vaccine (dated by TCRdb to about 2021). Background for the entire study: TCR sequencing was performed for fewer than 250 trial participants, of whom about 200 were given two doses of AZD1222 and roughly 25 were given two doses of MenACWY control vaccine. Trial participants were enrolled into age subgroups of 18-55, 56-69 and 70-plus years, which contained roughly 140, 27 and 60 TCR-sequenced participants, respectively. Paper-wide results and their limitations: The 56-69-year group was small, and its depth increase did not reach significance, likely because of low power. Reportedly, almost half of the unique spike-specific TCRs recognized epitopes lying outside the regions that are mutated in the B.1.351 and B.1.1.7 variants. Participants were mostly white British, with more females than males. The authors suggested clonal diversity may have been underestimated. The whole spike protein was spanned by vaccine-associated CD4 TCRs, and dominant responses were seen in regions 160-218 and 743-854. After two AZD1222 doses, both the breadth and the depth of spike-specific TCRs were significantly higher than at day 0 and than in MenACWY recipients. Because no samples from the day 14 peak response were available, repertoires could be characterized only after the peak T cell response. Conclusions about previously exposed vaccinees are limited, since just six or seven AZD1222 recipients were seropositive for SARS-CoV-2 at baseline.

Including the terminal cysteine and phenylalanine, the CDR3 comprises 18 residues. The read is trimmed to its CDR3 DNA, 54 bases read in frame from base 1. CDR1 and CDR2, per the germline V gene (reference sequence), are LNHNV and YYDKDF. Here V drops 0 bases and J drops 1 base, and the junction holds 3 bases not matched to any gene. Details on this clone: Its antigen has not been determined. The sample holds no much larger clone one base away, and base qualities are not on file.

The CDR3 regions of human TCRbeta chains were analyzed by immunosequencing. The paper's data handling went like this. TCRs in the repertoires were compared against a reference library of SARS-CoV-2-specific TCRs that had been generated with the MIRA antigen-specificity platform. Breadth meant the fraction of unique TCRs that were SARS-CoV-2-associated, whereas depth meant the fraction of total T cells that were SARS-CoV-2-associated. Using the MIRA data, every spike-specific TCR was mapped to the spike region that the TCR reacted to and assigned to either a CD4 or a CD8 class. Log10-transformed breadth and depth values were compared by one-way ANOVA with Sidak's multiple comparisons tests. TCRdb took over this immuneACCESS table, retaining in-frame rearrangements with V and J assigned. Such tables are incomplete; in checked studies, under half of the missing clones stem from an unresolved V gene, and the remainder is unexplained. The DNA was the basis for D and trimming; V, J and clone size are from that table. This sample has over 25,000 clones in its table, and approximately 92% of those were observed once. The ten largest clones add up to around 8% of the sample.

The time point tag for this specimen amounts to: about 28 days (+/-7) after the second vaccine dose. AZD1222 recipients with second doses at about 4 weeks or about 12 weeks were pooled, because spike-specific TCR depth and breadth did not differ between schedules. The vaccinee samples were drawn from two UK trials, COV001 and COV002, one of which was a single-blind randomized controlled phase 2/3 trial testing AZD1222 (ChAdOx1 nCoV-19) in healthy adults. Trial participant PBMC samples were collected at day 0 and day 28 after the second dose for TCRbeta chain sequencing. The material sequenced was peripheral blood, taken 28 days after the second AZD1222 dose. Rearrangement joined TRBV15 to TRBJ2-5; 15 central nucleotides agree with TRBD2. The receptor was derived from an adult who received the AZD1222 COVID-19 vaccine. The DNA sequence is as follows: TGTGCCACCAGCAGAGATTGGACTAGCGGGAGGGTCCAAGAGACCCAGTACTTC. It codes for CATSRDWTSGRVQETQYF.